These 20 T cell receptor beta chains originate from one sample sequenced in a study of cytomegalovirus exposure and HLA in healthy donors. PCR employed 60 Vbeta and 13 Jbeta primers. Repertoires were generated with immunoSEQ multiplex PCR, while TCRdb's copy carries only in-frame clones and drops some. The sample yields 50,000 or so clones, about 67% seen once. Sequenced material: PBMCs. The receptors here all came from a man aged 35 to 55 in good health and CMV-seropositive.

The chain carries TRBV9 and TRBJ1-1, with 12 positions matching TRBD1. V shed 0 bases and J 4 bases; nucleotides not matched to a gene: 1. The CDR3 is made up of 15 amino acids. Germline V gene sequence: CDR1 SGDLS, CDR2 YYNGEE. CDR3 nucleotide sequence: TGTGCCAGCAGCGTAGAGGGACAGGGGGCCACTGAAGCTTTCTTT. Encoded protein: CASSVEGQGATEAFF. The variable domain in full, with the rest retrieved from reference TRBV9 and TRBJ1-1, is DSGVTQTPKHLITATGQRVTLRCSPRSGDLSVYWYQQSLDQGLQFLIQYYNGEERAKGNILERFSAQQFPDLHSELNLSSLELGDSALYFCASSVEGQGATEAFFGQGTRLTVV.

The chain has TRBV29-1 and TRBJ1-2; D call uncertain. Trimming stripped 5 bases from V and 9 bases from J, with 16 bases between. In germline, CDR1 is SQVTM, CDR2 ANQGSEA. The length of the CDR3 is 12 residues. CDR3 DNA sequence: TGCAGCGTTAGGAGCGATCTAACGAGCTACACCTTC. Its protein product is CSVRSDLTSYTF.

The rearrangement uses TRBV5-8 and TRBJ1-2, with D unclear. The CDR3 sequence is 13 residues long. The germline gives CDR1 SGHTS, CDR2 YDEGEE. Trimming took 1 base from V and 8 from J, leaving 12 bases between them. In nucleotides, the CDR3 is TGTGCCAGCAGCTTGTTAGGCGGGCAGGGCTACACCTTC. Protein sequence: CASSLLGGQGYTF.

J is TRBJ2-5 and V is TRBV6-1; D ambiguous. The CDR3 totals 13 residues. The germline V and J ends were trimmed by 5 bases and 3 bases, with 10 bases remaining between them. In germline, CDR1 is MNHNS, CDR2 SASEGT. The CDR3 DNA follows: TGTGCCAGCAGTCCGGAGCCTGAAGAGACCCAGTACTTC. Residues: CASSPEPEETQYF.

This chain links TRBV6-4 with TRBJ1-2, with a weak D call TRBD1 (5 bases). V lost 8 bases and J 7 bases, leaving 26 bases between the germline ends. Per germline, CDR1 MRHNA and CDR2 SNTAGT. The CDR3 is made up of 16 amino acids. This chain's CDR3 is CASAGPAGLVECGYTF. CDR3 nucleotides: TGTGCCAGCGCGGGGCCGGCTGGGTTAGTCGAATGTGGCTACACCTTC.

V gene TRBV7-8 combines with J gene TRBJ2-3, with D unresolved. CDR1 and CDR2 (germline): SGHVS, FQNEAQ. The V end lost 6 bases, the J end lost 9 bases, and 16 bases lay between the germline ends. CDR3 length equals 13 residues. CDR3 sequence: CASRSLRVGTQYF. The CDR3 DNA reads TGTGCCAGCAGGTCTCTCCGGGTCGGGACGCAGTATTTT.

In the case of this clone: At one boundary the junction diverges from the germline segment, which might be a read error. The chain is built from TRBV2 and TRBJ1-2; D not resolved. The CDR3 is 13 amino acids. CDR1 SNHLY and CDR2 FYNNEI come from the germline V gene. CDR3 residues: CASSEDVGYGYTF. CDR3 DNA sequence: TGTGCCAGCAGCGAAGACGTCGGCTATGGCTACACCTTC.

The rearrangement uses TRBV7-3 and TRBJ2-2; 9 nucleotides align to TRBD1. V gave up 5 bases and J gave up 1 base; unmatched junction bases: 5. The CDR3 has 16 residues. Germline V gene sequence: CDR1 SGHTA, CDR2 FQGTGA. The CDR3 DNA reads as TGTGCCAGCAGCACGGGACAGGGAGGGAACACCGGGGAGCTGTTTTTT. Protein product: CASSTGQGGNTGELFF.

The gene calls are TRBV7-8 and TRBJ1-4, with unresolved D. The germline V gene encodes CDR1 SGHVS and CDR2 FQNEAQ. Trimming removed 0 bases at V and 8 bases at J, with 4 bases between. This CDR3 has 12 residues. The CDR3 bases are TGTGCCAGCAGCTTAGCGCGGGAAAAACTGTTTTTT. Residues: CASSLAREKLFF.

The rearrangement uses TRBV7-2 and TRBJ2-7, with D possibly TRBD2 on 6 matching bases. V gave up 1 base and J gave up 6 bases, with 10 bases separating them. This CDR3 comprises 13 residues. Germline CDR1 is SGHTA and CDR2 is FQGNSA. CDR3 sequence: CASSLVRGGEQYF. In nucleotides, the CDR3 is TGTGCCAGCAGCTTAGTGCGGGGCGGCGAGCAGTACTTC. Using reference TRBV7-2 and TRBJ2-7 for the parts outside the CDR3, the full variable domain is GAGVSQSPSNKVTEKGKDVELRCDPISGHTALYWYRQSLGQGLEFLIYFQGNSAPDKSGLPSDRFSAERTGGSVSTLTIQRTQQEDSAVYLCASSLVRGGEQYFGPGTRLTVT.

The V and J genes are TRBV9 and TRBJ2-7; 10 nucleotides align to TRBD1. The CDR3 sequence is 16 residues long. Germline-derived CDR1 and CDR2 are SGDLS and YYNGEE. J lost 6 bases, V lost 4 bases, and 13 bases had no gene match. The CDR3 reads CASSKGVGTGESEQYF. CDR3 nucleotide sequence: TGTGCCAGCAGCAAAGGGGTAGGGACAGGGGAATCCGAGCAGTACTTC.

The chain links TRBV5-1 to TRBJ2-2; the match to TRBD1 covers 8 bases. From germline, CDR1 is SGHRS and CDR2 YFSETQ. The CDR3 is made up of 15 amino acids. V lost 3 bases to trimming and J lost 6 bases; unmatched junction nucleotides: 7. CDR3 loop: CASSSVQGAAGELFF. In DNA, the CDR3 is TGCGCCAGCAGCTCGGTTCAGGGGGCCGCCGGGGAGCTGTTTTTT.

V gene TRBV5-6 combines with J gene TRBJ2-3, with TRBD2 identical over 10 bases. The CDR3 contains 17 residues. With 7 bases clipped from V and 2 bases from J, the junction kept 13 bases outside the gene matches. Germline V lookup: CDR1 SGHDT, CDR2 YYEEEE. The CDR3 loop is CASLLGLAAQYTDTQYF. The CDR3 nucleotides read TGTGCCAGCCTATTAGGACTAGCGGCCCAATACACAGATACGCAGTATTTT.

Only a few counts were recorded for this clone. The chain carries TRBV9 and TRBJ2-7; D is undetermined. The CDR3 runs 13 residues. Germline CDR1 reads SGDLS; CDR2 reads YYNGEE. Trimming shortened V by 0 bases and J by 6 bases, and 10 bases separated the two germline ends. The CDR3: CASSVEFRSEQYF. As DNA, the CDR3 is TGTGCCAGCAGCGTAGAATTCCGGTCCGAGCAGTACTTC.

This clone has a handful of counts. The CDR3 DNA reads as TGTGCCAGCACCCGGACAGGACACTTGAACACTGAAGCTTTCTTT. Protein: CASTRTGHLNTEAFF. V gene TRBV13 combines with J gene TRBJ1-1, with 7 bases fitting TRBD1. After removal of 7 bases from V and 0 bases from J, the junction contained 8 bases not matched to a gene. Germline CDR1 reads PRHDT; CDR2 reads FYEKMQ (reference sequence). This CDR3 has 15 amino acids.

This clone was picked up one time. The gene calls are TRBV19 and TRBJ2-1; tentatively, D is TRBD1 (6 bases). Germline CDR1 reads LNHDA; CDR2 reads SQIVND (reference sequence). The CDR3 covers 14 residues. V lost 3 bases and J lost 5, with 11 bases in between. Here the CDR3 reads CASSISGVDNEQFF. The CDR3 region has the DNA TGTGCCAGTAGTATTTCAGGGGTCGACAATGAGCAGTTCTTC.

The sample holds one count of this clone. This chain connects TRBV4-2 to TRBJ1-5; D remains unclear. CDR1 and CDR2 from the germline V gene are LGHNA and YNFKEQ. V lost 2 bases and J 8 bases, leaving 16 bases between the germline ends. This CDR3 is built from 15 residues. CDR3 coding DNA: TGTGCCAGCAGCCAAATACCGGACGGGATGAAGCCCCAGCATTTT. Translating gives CASSQIPDGMKPQHF.

The rearrangement links TRBV6-1 to TRBJ2-7, with D perhaps TRBD2 (7 bases). Germline CDR1 and CDR2: MNHNS and SASEGT. The V gene lost 5 bases and the J gene lost 3 bases, with 17 bases spanning the gap. This CDR3 spans 15 amino acids. The CDR3 sequence is CASSSRGEGDYEQYF. In DNA form, the CDR3 reads TGTGCCAGCAGTAGTCGGGGGGAGGGGGACTACGAGCAGTACTTC.

This chain uses TRBV7-2 with TRBJ2-2; perhaps TRBD2 as D (6 bases). Trimming took 7 bases from V and 4 from J, leaving 19 bases between them. There are 16 residues in the CDR3. Germline V gene lookup returns CDR1 SGHTA and CDR2 FQGNSA. In DNA, the CDR3 is TGTGCCAGCACCGCAAGAGGCGGGGAATTCACCGGGGAGCTGTTTTTT. Amino acids: CASTARGGEFTGELFF. Filled out from reference TRBV7-2 and TRBJ2-2, the complete variable domain reads GAGVSQSPSNKVTEKGKDVELRCDPISGHTALYWYRQSLGQGLEFLIYFQGNSAPDKSGLPSDRFSAERTGGSVSTLTIQRTQQEDSAVYLCASTARGGEFTGELFFGEGSRLTVL.

J is TRBJ1-2 and V is TRBV5-4; 8 positions agree with TRBD1. V lost 4 bases, J lost 4 bases, and 15 bases stayed unmatched. CDR1 and CDR2 from the germline V gene are SGHNT and YYREEE (reference sequence). The CDR3 loop spans 17 amino acids. The CDR3, as DNA: TGTGCCAGCAGCCCATACGGTCGTGACAGGGGACTCTATGGCTACACCTTC. This gives the protein CASSPYGRDRGLYGYTF.